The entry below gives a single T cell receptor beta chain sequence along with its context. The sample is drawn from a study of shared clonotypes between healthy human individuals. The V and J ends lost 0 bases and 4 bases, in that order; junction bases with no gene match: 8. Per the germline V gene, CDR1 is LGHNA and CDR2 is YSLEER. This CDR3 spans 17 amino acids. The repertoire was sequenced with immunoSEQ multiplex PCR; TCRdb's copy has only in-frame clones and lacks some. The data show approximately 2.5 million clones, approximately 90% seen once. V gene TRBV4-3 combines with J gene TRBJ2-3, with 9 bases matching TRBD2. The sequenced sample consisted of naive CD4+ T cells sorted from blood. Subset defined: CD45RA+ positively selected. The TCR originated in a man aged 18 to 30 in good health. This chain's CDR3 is CASSQDWASGTPDTQYF. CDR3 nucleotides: TGCGCCAGCAGCCAAGATTGGGCTAGCGGGACTCCAGATACGCAGTATTTT.